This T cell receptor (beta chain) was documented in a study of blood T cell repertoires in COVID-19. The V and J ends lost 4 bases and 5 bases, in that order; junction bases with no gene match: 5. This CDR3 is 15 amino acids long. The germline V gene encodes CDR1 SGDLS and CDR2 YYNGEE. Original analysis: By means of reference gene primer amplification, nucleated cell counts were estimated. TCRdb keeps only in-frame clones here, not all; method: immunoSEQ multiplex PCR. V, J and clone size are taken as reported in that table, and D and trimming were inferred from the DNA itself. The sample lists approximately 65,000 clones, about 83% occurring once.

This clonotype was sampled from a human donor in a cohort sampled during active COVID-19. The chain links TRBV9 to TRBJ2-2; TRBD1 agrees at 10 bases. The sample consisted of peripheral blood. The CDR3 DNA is TGTGCCAGCAGCCCCGGACAGGGGGGGACCGGGGAGCTGTTTTTT. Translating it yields CASSPGQGGTGELFF.